This T cell receptor (beta chain) was identified in a study of blood T cell repertoires in COVID-19. Study background: COVID-19 samples collected from the United States, Italy and Spain covered acute and convalescent phases.

This table comes from immunoSEQ multiplex PCR, and its TCRdb copy is limited to in-frame clones, with some not included. Here the sample spans about 120,000 clones, 60% to 85% being singletons. This clone turned up a few times. This clonotype was obtained from a man aged 70-80 years with acute or convalescent COVID-19. Sequencing was performed on peripheral blood.

The DNA of the CDR3 is TGTGCCACCAGCAGAGGGCTACAGGGGAGAGGGACTGAAGCTTTCTTT. This translates into CATSRGLQGRGTEAFF. The V gene is TRBV15, the J gene TRBJ1-1; TRBD1 matches at 7 bases. Germline lookup yields CDR1 LNHNV and CDR2 YYDKDF (reference sequence). This CDR3 region has 16 residues. V gave up 1 base and J gave up 5 bases; unmatched junction bases: 10.